This T cell receptor beta chain comes out of a study of T cell responses to AZD1222 COVID-19 vaccine. Study overall: Second doses that came at about 4 or about 12 weeks were put together.

Per germline, CDR1 ENHRY and CDR2 SYGVKD. V was clipped by 0 bases and J by 6 bases, with 9 bases between them. The CDR3 extends over 14 amino acids. As regards this clone: The antigen is unknown.

The table came from immunoSEQ multiplex PCR; TCRdb's copy has only in-frame clones and leaves some out. The sample includes some 150,000 clones, roughly 89% seen only once; the top ten take approximately 5.2%. General observations from the study: Repertoire sampling happened only post peak T cell response. CD4 TCRs linked to vaccination spanned spike, dominating at 160-218 and 743-854. Increased Spike-specific TCR breadth and depth were observed after two AZD1222 doses.

Sequencing used peripheral blood, obtained on day 0 of AZD1222 vaccination. The chain employs TRBV10-3 and TRBJ2-1, with a tentative D call TRBD2 (6 bases). This clonotype was sampled from an adult in good health. CDR3: CAISESAGRNEQFF. The CDR3 DNA sequence: TGTGCCATCAGTGAGTCGGCGGGGCGCAATGAGCAGTTCTTC.